The 24 T cell receptor beta chains below come from one sample, sequenced in a study of vaccination effects on CD4 cells after COVID-19. Antigens for these TCRs are unknown. CD4+ T cells specific for antigen were expanded with viral peptide pools by the ViraFEST assay before sequencing. The culture ran for under eleven days, and then CD4+ T cells were isolated. Participants were given two doses of BNT162b2 or mRNA-1273 vaccine. TCRdb keeps only in-frame clones here, not all; method: immunoSEQ multiplex PCR. The sample holds some 30,000 clones, around 86% seen once. The sample consisted of CD4+ T cells from PBMCs cultured with SARS-CoV-2 spike peptides, taken after COVID-19 vaccination. Receptors originate from a human donor who received a COVID-19 vaccine. Some clones in this sample may be carry-over from other donors' samples.

In nucleotides, the CDR3 is TGCGCCAGCAGCACCGCCGGGACAGGGGAAGAGACCCAGTACTTC. This encodes CASSTAGTGEETQYF. The rearrangement joins TRBV5-1 to TRBJ2-5; TRBD1 aligns across 10 bases. The germline CDR1 and CDR2 sequences are SGHRS and YFSETQ. The J segment lost 3 bases and the V segment lost 4 bases, leaving 6 bases of the junction unmatched. The CDR3 covers 15 residues.

This clone was counted between two and nine times. The CDR3 is CASSHTMDYEQYV. The CDR3 DNA is TGCGCCAGCAGCCATACGATGGACTACGAGCAGTACGTC. This chain connects TRBV4-1 to TRBJ2-7; no definite D call. Trimming left V 3 bases short and J 3 bases short, with 9 bases between. This CDR3 is built from 13 residues. Germline-derived CDR1 and CDR2 are MGHRA and YSYEKL.

J is TRBJ2-1 and V is TRBV6-5; D might be TRBD2 (5 bases). V was trimmed by 6 bases and J by 0 bases, leaving 9 bases between them. The germline V gene has CDR1 MNHEY and CDR2 SVGAGI. The CDR3 totals 14 residues. CDR3 loop: CASSFTSSYNEQFF. The CDR3 bases are TGTGCCAGCAGCTTTACTAGCTCCTACAATGAGCAGTTCTTC.

This rearrangement joins TRBV6-2 or TRBV6-3 to TRBJ2-5; 7 positions agree with TRBD1. V was clipped by 8 bases and J by 4 bases; unmatched bases: 7. In germline, CDR1 is MNHEY, CDR2 SVGEGT. The CDR3 covers 13 residues. For the CDR3, the DNA is TGTGCCAGCGGCCGGGGACAGATAGAGACCCAGTACTTC. It encodes CASGRGQIETQYF.

This chain connects TRBV7-3 to TRBJ2-2; 8 nucleotides match TRBD2. Per germline, CDR1 SGHTA and CDR2 FQGTGA. V gave up 0 bases and J gave up 7 bases; unmatched junction bases: 7. The CDR3 runs 16 residues. This CDR3 reads CASSLTPGLDNGELFF. The CDR3 bases are TGTGCCAGCAGCTTAACGCCGGGACTAGATAACGGGGAGCTGTTTTTT.

The sample holds a few counts of this clone. This sequence joins TRBV3-1 (or the pseudogene TRBV3-2) and TRBJ2-2; 7 nucleotides match TRBD2. This CDR3 is 14 amino acids long. Germline loops: CDR1 LGHDT, CDR2 YNNKEL (reference sequence). The J segment lost 4 bases and the V segment lost 4 bases, leaving 3 bases of the junction unmatched. The chain's CDR3 is CASSRRGFTGELFF. The CDR3 bases are TGTGCCAGCAGCCGGCGGGGGTTCACCGGGGAGCTGTTTTTT.

The chain couples TRBV6-5 to TRBJ2-3; D is possibly TRBD1 (5 bases). Looked up from germline, CDR1 is MNHEY and CDR2 is SVGAGI. This CDR3 region has 12 residues. Trimming pared 7 bases from V and 2 bases from J, leaving 7 bases between. CDR3 region: CASIGDTDTQYF. CDR3 DNA sequence: TGTGCCAGCATAGGGGACACAGATACGCAGTATTTT.

This sequence joins TRBV7-9 and TRBJ1-2; possibly TRBD1 for D (6 bases). In germline, CDR1 is SEHNR, CDR2 FQNEAQ (reference sequence). CDR3 size: 16 residues. Trimming stripped 5 bases from V and 1 base from J, with 17 bases between. The CDR3 loop is CASSPLQGLDNYGYTF. Written as DNA, the CDR3 is TGTGCCAGCAGCCCACTACAGGGTTTAGATAACTATGGCTACACCTTC. Based on the CDR3 plus reference TRBV7-9 and TRBJ1-2, the full variable domain is DTGVSQNPRHKITKRGQNVTFRCDPISEHNRLYWYRQTLGQGPEFLTYFQNEAQLEKSRLLSDRFSAERPKGSFSTLEIQRTEQGDSAMYLCASSPLQGLDNYGYTFGSGTRLTVV.

This clone was seen a handful of times. The chain couples TRBV6-5 to TRBJ1-2, with D perhaps TRBD1 (5 bases). Germline CDR1 and CDR2: MNHEY and SVGAGI. The CDR3 covers 14 residues. With 2 bases removed from V and 4 bases from J, the gap between germline ends came to 11 bases. The CDR3 DNA reads TGTGCCAGCAGTTACAGGGGTAGGGGCTATGGCTACACCTTC. As protein: CASSYRGRGYGYTF.

This clone showed up just once. The rearrangement joins TRBV5-8 to TRBJ2-5, with 8 bases that match TRBD2. This CDR3 has 14 amino acids. With V trimmed by 3 bases and J by 6 bases, 7 bases remained unmatched. Germline V gene lookup returns CDR1 SGHTS and CDR2 YDEGEE. CDR3 nucleotide sequence: TGTGCCAGCAGCTCGGGGGGGTCGGTTAAGACCCAGTACTTC. Its protein product is CASSSGGSVKTQYF.

The chain is built from TRBV7-8 and TRBJ2-2; D is unresolved. V lost 4 bases, J lost 9 bases, and 15 bases lay in between. This CDR3 contains 14 residues. Germline V gene sequence: CDR1 SGHVS, CDR2 FQNEAQ. Here the CDR3 reads CASSSQGEARELFF. The CDR3 DNA sequence: TGTGCCAGCAGCTCCCAAGGAGAGGCCCGGGAGCTGTTTTTT.

V usage is TRBV7-6 and J usage is TRBJ2-1; 11 bases fit TRBD2. V dropped 1 base and J dropped 0; count of bases not matched to a gene: 8. The V gene's germline CDR1 is SGHVS and CDR2 FNYEAQ. The length of the CDR3 is 19 residues. CDR3 sequence (DNA): TGTGCCAGCAGCTTAGTCACTAGCGGGGGCCTTAGCTCCTACAATGAGCAGTTCTTC. Translated, it gives CASSLVTSGGLSSYNEQFF. Based on the CDR3 plus reference TRBV7-6 and TRBJ2-1, the full variable domain is GAGVSQSPRYKVTKRGQDVALRCDPISGHVSLYWYRQALGQGPEFLTYFNYEAQQDKSGLPNDRFSAERPEGSISTLTIQRTEQRDSAMYRCASSLVTSGGLSSYNEQFFGPGTRLTVL.

This chain links TRBV7-9 with TRBJ2-3; no clear D gene. Per the germline V gene, CDR1 is SEHNR and CDR2 is FQNEAQ (reference sequence). CDR3 length: 13 amino acids. V was pared by 4 bases and J by 4 bases, with 9 bases between. CDR3 bases: TGTGCCAGCAGCTCAAGACCTGCAGATACGCAGTATTTT. Its protein is CASSSRPADTQYF.

This chain links TRBV28 with TRBJ1-5, with no clear D. CDR3 length: 16 amino acids. Trimming pared 5 bases from V and 1 base from J, leaving 15 bases between. Germline CDR1 reads MDHEN; CDR2 reads SYDVKM. The CDR3 loop is CASSPSSMGSNQPQHF. The CDR3 DNA follows: TGTGCCAGCAGTCCCTCCTCAATGGGAAGCAATCAGCCCCAGCATTTT. The variable domain in full, with the rest retrieved from reference TRBV28 and TRBJ1-5, is DVKVTQSSRYLVKRTGEKVFLECVQDMDHENMFWYRQDPGLGLRLIYFSYDVKMKEKGDIPEGYSVSREKKERFSLILESASTNQTSMYLCASSPSSMGSNQPQHFGDGTRLSIL.

In its sample, this clone was seen once. V and J are TRBV6-1 and TRBJ1-6; the D is unclear. The germline V gene encodes CDR1 MNHNS and CDR2 SASEGT. The CDR3 runs 18 residues. The V end was cut by 2 bases, the J end by 1 base, with 15 bases between. The CDR3 bases are TGTGCCAGCAGTGAATTCAGTTTTGTCGCGTCCTATAATTCACCCCTCCACTTT. This sequence encodes CASSEFSFVASYNSPLHF.

The chain couples TRBV6-5 to TRBJ1-2, with 7 bases aligning to TRBD1. J was trimmed by 1 base and V by 4 bases; bases with no gene match: 3. This CDR3 region has 14 residues. CDR1 is MNHEY and CDR2 is SVGAGI in the germline V gene. CDR3 loop: CASSFTGDNYGYTF. DNA of the CDR3: TGTGCCAGCAGTTTCACAGGGGATAACTATGGCTACACCTTC.

This chain links TRBV12-3 or TRBV12-4 with TRBJ2-3; D gene unclear. Trimming shortened V by 7 bases and J by 8 bases, and 10 bases separated the two germline ends. The CDR3 has 11 amino acids. Here the CDR3 DNA reads TGTGCCAGCACCCTGTTGGGTACGCAGTATTTT. Amino acid sequence: CASTLLGTQYF.

This clone was observed once. The chain is built from TRBV10-3 and TRBJ1-4; no clear D. Germline V lookup: CDR1 ENHRY, CDR2 SYGVKD. Trimming removed 8 bases at V and 6 bases at J, with 13 bases between. The CDR3 runs 13 residues. CDR3 residues: CAIARDPDEKLFF. CDR3 nucleotides: TGTGCCATCGCCCGAGACCCAGATGAAAAACTGTTTTTT.

The gene calls are TRBV5-5 and TRBJ1-2, with no clear D. Deletions cut 0 bases from V and 4 bases from J, with 13 bases between. The CDR3 covers 15 residues. Germline CDR1 reads SGHKS; CDR2 reads YYEKEE (reference sequence). CDR3 nucleotide sequence: TGTGCCAGCAGCTTGGGCCAGTCCATTCTCTATGGCTACACCTTC. This encodes CASSLGQSILYGYTF.

This chain links TRBV5-1 with TRBJ1-5; D ambiguous. CDR1 and CDR2 (germline): SGHRS, YFSETQ. The ends were cut back, 1 base at V and 6 bases at J, with 8 bases in the middle. The CDR3 consists of 13 residues. CDR3 sequence reads: CASSLLAGQPQHF. CDR3 bases: TGCGCCAGCAGCTTGCTTGCTGGTCAGCCCCAGCATTTT.

The CDR3 DNA reads TGTGCCAGCAGTGAGACAGTCCCCACCATATATTTT. Residues: CASSETVPTIYF. The chain is built from TRBV6-6 and TRBJ1-3, with D possibly being TRBD1 (5 bases). From germline, CDR1 is MNHNY and CDR2 SVGAGI (reference sequence). The CDR3 has 12 amino acids. V lost 5 bases to trimming and J lost 9 bases, with 11 bases between them.

This clone showed up just a few times. This chain connects TRBV29-1 to TRBJ1-1; tentative D call: TRBD1 (5 bases). The CDR3 extends over 13 amino acids. Germline-derived CDR1 and CDR2 are SQVTM and ANQGSEA. Trimming stripped 6 bases from V and 5 bases from J, with 16 bases between. The CDR3 region has the DNA TGCAGCGTCCCCACCGAGGGGAGGACTGAAGCTTTCTTT. Protein: CSVPTEGRTEAFF.

J is TRBJ1-5 and V is TRBV2, with D unresolved. The germline gives CDR1 SNHLY, CDR2 FYNNEI. Between the trimmed V and J ends, which lost 8 bases and 3 bases, there was a span of 8 bases. The CDR3 covers 12 residues. DNA of the CDR3: TGTGCCAGCCGACTTTACAATCAGCCCCAGCATTTT. It yields the protein CASRLYNQPQHF.

This clone was seen only a few times. This chain links TRBV2 with TRBJ2-5, with 13 positions matching TRBD2. The V gene's germline CDR1 is SNHLY and CDR2 FYNNEI. Trimming cost V 7 bases and J 4 bases; bases outside gene matches: 6. This CDR3 region has 15 residues. DNA for the CDR3: TGTGCCAGCATGACTAGCGGGGGGTACGCAGAGACCCAGTACTTC. Residues: CASMTSGGYAETQYF.